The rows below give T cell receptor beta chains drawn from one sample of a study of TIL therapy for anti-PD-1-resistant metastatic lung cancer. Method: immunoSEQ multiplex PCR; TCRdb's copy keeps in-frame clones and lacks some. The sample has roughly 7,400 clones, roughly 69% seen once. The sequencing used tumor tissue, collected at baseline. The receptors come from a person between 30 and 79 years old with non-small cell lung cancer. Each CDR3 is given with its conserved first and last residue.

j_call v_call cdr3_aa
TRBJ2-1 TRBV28 CASSLTGLARYNEQFF
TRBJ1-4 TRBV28 CASSRTGASNEKLFF
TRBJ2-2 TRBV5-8 CASSRGDGTGELFF
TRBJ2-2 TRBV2 CASSPSRAGELFF
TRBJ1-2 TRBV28 CATEDREFGGYTF
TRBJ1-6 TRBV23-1 CASSLTGQGEDSPLHF
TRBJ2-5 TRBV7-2 CASSLGGPSQETQYF
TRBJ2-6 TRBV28 CASSLLSGSGANVLTF
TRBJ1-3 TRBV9 CASSVLGDSSGNTIYF
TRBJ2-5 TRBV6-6 CASTRTGQIQETQYF
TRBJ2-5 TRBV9 CASSGDVRGETQYF
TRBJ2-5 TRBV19 CASSMQGVTGETQYF
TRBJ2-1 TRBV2 CASGRSQANNEQFF
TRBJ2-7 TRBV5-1 CASSSRQLGSYEQYF
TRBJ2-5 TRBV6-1 CASSEAGTIETQYF
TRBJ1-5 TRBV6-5 CASRRSQGVQPQHF
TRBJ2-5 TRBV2 CASRARDRLAGGRETQYF
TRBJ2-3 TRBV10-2 CASSESGWGGGTDTQYF
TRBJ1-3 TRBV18 CASSQGRIGSGNTIYF
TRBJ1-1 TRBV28 CASSPLRDSKAFF
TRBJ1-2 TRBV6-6 CASTYDPTGKDGYTF
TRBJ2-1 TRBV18 CASSPRMLAGPPYNEQFF
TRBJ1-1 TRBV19 CASSMRYNTEAFF
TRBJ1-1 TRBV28 CASRQGFDTEAFF
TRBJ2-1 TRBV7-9 CASSLVGQLNEQFF
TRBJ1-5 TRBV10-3 CAIRDREGQPQHF
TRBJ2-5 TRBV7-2 CASSSRVAGLRAETQYF
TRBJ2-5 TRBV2 CASGPDYQETQYF
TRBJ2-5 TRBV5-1 CASSGASTGPQETQYF
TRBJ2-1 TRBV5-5 CASSLVSGPRTHEQFF
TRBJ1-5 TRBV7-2 CASSLGVNQPQHF
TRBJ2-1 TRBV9 CASGSGGEQFF
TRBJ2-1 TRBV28 CASSLVLAGARGEQFF
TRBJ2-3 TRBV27 CASRPRAPDTQYF
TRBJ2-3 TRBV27 CASSLGILADTQYF
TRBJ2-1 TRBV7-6 CASSPGTGLVNEQFF
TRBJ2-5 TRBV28 CASTMTGGGLQETQYF
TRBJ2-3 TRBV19 CASNPGGTDTQYF
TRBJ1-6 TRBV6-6 CASSYDEDSPLHF
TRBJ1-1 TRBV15 CATTTNRGLNTEAFF
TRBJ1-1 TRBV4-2 CASSHPTGRSLTEAFF
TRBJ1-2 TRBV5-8 CASSLGAGGFYGYTF
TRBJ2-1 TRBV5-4 CASSRLAGGLGYEQFF
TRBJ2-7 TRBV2 CASSAGGLATYEQYF
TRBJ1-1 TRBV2 CASTLDRVSFF
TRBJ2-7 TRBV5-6 CASSLGRGEQYF
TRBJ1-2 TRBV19 CASSPNRDRVRYTF
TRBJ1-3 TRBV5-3 CARKEREPRNTIYF
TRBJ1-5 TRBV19 CASTGQGITQPQHF
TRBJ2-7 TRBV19 CASSINGASWEQYF